This TCR beta chain was found in a study of T-cell memory formation after mild COVID-19. Study as a whole: Largely, the TCR clusters proved donor specific. Study results and caveats: Mostly located in CM and EM were contracting CD4+ clones, with contracting CD8+ clones located in EMRA.

For this clonotype: Its specificity is unknown.

V was trimmed by 1 base and J by 11 bases, leaving 11 bases between them. This CDR3 is built from 12 residues. TCRdb recomputed calls from the 5' RACE reads with MiXCR, one row per CDR3 protein. The sample holds roughly 100,000 distinct CDR3 sequences, approximately 17% seen once. This clonotype was sampled from an adult woman who had mild COVID-19 (a few samples of this study predate the infection). Cell type and time point are not known. The sample taken for sequencing was PBMCs or a T cell subset sorted from them (not recorded which). J is TRBJ1-1 and V is TRBV12-3 or TRBV12-4, with TRBD1 as a possible D gene (5 bases). CDR3 protein: CASSLGGNMAFF. The DNA of the CDR3 is TGTGCCAGCAGTTTAGGGGGGAACATGGCTTTCTTT.